This is a list of T cell receptor beta chains from one sample in a study of blood T cell repertoires in COVID-19. Generated by immunoSEQ multiplex PCR, the TCRdb table keeps only in-frame clones and is missing some. The sample yields fewer than 450,000 clones, more than 70% seen once. Sequenced input: peripheral blood. The receptors derive from a woman in her seventies with COVID-19, enrolled during active disease. Each CDR3 is given with its conserved first and last residue. Fields, in order: V gene, CDR3 protein.

>TRBV6-5
CASREGTLGNTEAFF
>TRBV29-1
CSAQRASGVPTDTQYF
>TRBV11-2
CASSLDLYRVDTEAFF
>TRBV30
CALVEKIQGAAFF
>TRBV30
CAWNSLGSGTEAFF
>TRBV6-5
CASREGANTEAFF
>TRBV7-2
CATSRSENQPQHF
>TRBV5-6
CASSPGTGASGELFF
>TRBV28
CASTGDRDGGGQAFF
>TRBV5-1
CASGQGAGGKETQYF
>TRBV7-9
CATRGWSTQYF
>TRBV5-1
CASSPLAGGTYEQYF
>TRBV24-1
CATSDRDSPEAFF
>TRBV27
CASSGGALTGELFF
>TRBV6-2/TRBV6-3
CASSYPGMSTGQPQHF
>TRBV7-3
CASSFKWGGTGNYGYTF
>TRBV6-2/TRBV6-3
CASSYLTRDRGGYTF
>TRBV5-1
CASSLQAANYGYTF
>TRBV20-1
CSAGGSDGYTF
>TRBV30
CAWSVAGNGEQYF
>TRBV4-1
CASSQDFRANSPLHF
>TRBV24-1
CATSPGQGYNSPLHF
>TRBV6-6
CASSISSGVYNEQFF
>TRBV19
CASSIGQGKVEQYF
>TRBV24-1
CATSDPAGGQSGYTF
>TRBV24-1
CATSDPGTGDEKLFF
>TRBV10-3
CAITAGLAGTDTQYF
>TRBV2
CASVEAAFRLTRTDTQYF
>TRBV6-5
CASSYRGQETQYF
>TRBV28
CASSPGQGGNYGYTF
>TRBV5-4
CASSSVNTEAFF
>TRBV27
CASSPRQGGYGELFF
>TRBV30
CAWSAFGVGGEKLFF
>TRBV24-1
CATPPRSGNTIYF
>TRBV24-1
CATSGVGANTGELFF
>TRBV29-1
CSVEGTGVESNQPQHF
>TRBV27
CASRSGGNQPQHF
>TRBV21-1
CASSKYGQGRMTYNSPLHF
>TRBV6-2/TRBV6-3
CASSSPQGQSSPLHF
>TRBV5-4
CASSFRLAGEETQYF
>TRBV14
CASSQDLGHEQYF
>TRBV18
CASSERTGGNYGYTF
>TRBV6-5
CASSWAGQSNSPLHF
>TRBV7-8
CASSLRGGENTEAFF
>TRBV6-6
CASSYSEQGAAEAFF
>TRBV5-1
CASTGDTPDTQYF
>TRBV6-5
CASRPGEVTEAFF
>TRBV5-1
CASSFTGFYGYTF
>TRBV7-3
CASSLSGGSTDTQYF